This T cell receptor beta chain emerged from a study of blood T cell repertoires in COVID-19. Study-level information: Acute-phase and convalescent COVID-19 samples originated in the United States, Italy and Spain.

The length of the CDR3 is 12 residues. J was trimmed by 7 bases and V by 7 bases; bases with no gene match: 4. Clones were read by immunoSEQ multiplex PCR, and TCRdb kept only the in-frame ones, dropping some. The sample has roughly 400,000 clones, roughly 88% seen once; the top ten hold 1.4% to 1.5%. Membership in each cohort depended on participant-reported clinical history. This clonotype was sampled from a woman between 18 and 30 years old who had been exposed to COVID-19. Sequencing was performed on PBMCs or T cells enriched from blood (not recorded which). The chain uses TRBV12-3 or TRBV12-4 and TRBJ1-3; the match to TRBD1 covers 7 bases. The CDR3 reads CASNLDRNTIYF. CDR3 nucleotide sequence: TGTGCCAGCAACCTGGACAGGAACACCATATATTTT.